These 12 T cell receptor beta chains were sequenced from one sample in a study of T cell changes during pregnancy in multiple sclerosis. Some clones are missing from TCRdb's copy, which holds only in-frame ones; the method was immunoSEQ multiplex PCR. The sample yields about 59,000 clones, about nine tenths seen once. The source was peripheral blood, collected in the second trimester of pregnancy. These receptors were obtained from a female donor in good health, enrolled as a control in a pregnancy study.

The V and J genes are TRBV6-5 and TRBJ2-1, with 11 nucleotides matching TRBD2. The CDR3 covers 16 residues. V shed 4 bases and J 8 bases; nucleotides not matched to a gene: 10. Germline V gene data show CDR1 as MNHEY and CDR2 as SVGAGI. Here the CDR3 reads CASSFTLAGGPHEQFF. The CDR3 DNA sequence: TGTGCCAGCAGTTTCACCCTAGCGGGAGGTCCCCATGAGCAGTTCTTC.

The chain is built from TRBV30 and TRBJ2-3; 7 nucleotides agree with TRBD2. Germline V CDR1 and CDR2: GTSNPN, SVGIG (reference sequence). The V segment lost 2 bases and the J segment 0 bases; nucleotides outside the gene matches: 11. The CDR3 has 17 amino acids. The CDR3 nucleotides read TGTGCCTGGAGTCTCCCAGTCGGGGGGACTAGCACAGATACGCAGTATTTT. This codes for CAWSLPVGGTSTDTQYF.

The chain employs TRBV28 and TRBJ1-2, with D possibly being TRBD1 (5 bases). This CDR3 is built from 14 residues. V was clipped by 3 bases and J by 4 bases, with 12 bases between them. Germline loops: CDR1 MDHEN, CDR2 SYDVKM. In DNA form, the CDR3 reads TGTGCCAGCAGTTTTTCGGGGGAGGGCTATGGCTACACCTTC. Encoded protein: CASSFSGEGYGYTF.

The chain joins TRBV7-2 to TRBJ2-5, with D possibly TRBD1 on 6 matching bases. V lost 2 bases and J lost 4, with 11 bases in between. Germline values: CDR1 SGHTA, CDR2 FQGNSA. The CDR3 covers 14 residues. CDR3 loop: CASSLSQGRETQYF. CDR3 sequence (DNA): TGTGCCAGCAGCTTATCTCAGGGGAGAGAGACCCAGTACTTC.

This clone was seen more than once but under ten times. The chain recombines TRBV6-1 with TRBJ1-5; 7 nucleotides line up with TRBD1. The CDR3 sequence is 15 residues long. CDR1 MNHNS and CDR2 SASEGT come from the germline V gene. V shed 7 bases and J 4 bases; nucleotides not matched to a gene: 10. CDR3 sequence (DNA): TGTGCCAGCATTCGTAACAGGGGTGGAAATCAGCCCCAGCATTTT. Its protein product is CASIRNRGGNQPQHF.

The rearrangement uses TRBV28 and TRBJ2-5; 13 bases fit TRBD2. Losses at the gene ends were 6 bases for V and 4 bases for J; bases not matched to a gene: 5. This CDR3 comprises 15 residues. CDR1 is MDHEN and CDR2 is SYDVKM in the germline V gene. DNA for the CDR3: TGTGCCAGCAGCCGGACTAGCGGGAGTTCAGAGACCCAGTACTTC. It specifies CASSRTSGSSETQYF.

The rearrangement uses TRBV7-2 and TRBJ2-7; D is unresolved. Between the trimmed V and J ends, which lost 4 bases and 4 bases, there was a span of 8 bases. Germline V gene lookup returns CDR1 SGHTA and CDR2 FQGNSA. CDR3 length equals 12 residues. For the CDR3, the DNA is TGTGCCAGCAGCTCAGGAATTTACGAGCAGTACTTC. Protein: CASSSGIYEQYF.

The genes are TRBV12-5 and TRBJ1-2; unclear D gene. The V gene's germline CDR1 is LGHNT and CDR2 FRNRAP. CDR3 length: 13 amino acids. Trimming left V 4 bases short and J 3 bases short, with 9 bases between. In DNA form, the CDR3 reads TGTGCTAGTGGTTCGGCCCGGGACTATGGCTACACCTTC. Its protein is CASGSARDYGYTF.

The chain combines TRBV9 with TRBJ2-5, with TRBD1 as a possible D gene (5 bases). Germline-derived CDR1 and CDR2 are SGDLS and YYNGEE. Trimming left V 2 bases short and J 5 bases short, with 10 bases between. The CDR3 runs to 13 residues. The CDR3 is CASSVQGTETQYF. The CDR3 DNA reads TGTGCCAGCAGCGTGCAGGGTACGGAGACCCAGTACTTC.

V gene TRBV20-1 combines with J gene TRBJ2-3, with D unresolved. The CDR3 consists of 11 residues. Trimming removed 5 bases at V and 3 bases at J, with 6 bases between. CDR1 is DFQATT and CDR2 is SNEGSKA in the germline V gene (reference sequence). The CDR3 sequence is CSARWTDTQYF. The CDR3 region has the DNA TGCAGTGCTCGGTGGACAGATACGCAGTATTTT.

The chain combines TRBV7-2 with TRBJ2-1; 13 bases fit TRBD2. The CDR3 extends over 13 amino acids. J lost 15 bases, V lost 4 bases, and 6 bases had no gene match. Germline V gene data show CDR1 as SGHTA and CDR2 as FQGNSA. The CDR3 reads CASSSGLAGEGFF. CDR3 DNA: TGTGCCAGCAGCTCTGGACTAGCGGGAGAGGGGTTCTTC.

This chain links TRBV27 with TRBJ2-2, with D unclear. V shed 5 bases and J shed 1 base, with 11 bases lying between them. The CDR3 spans 15 residues. Germline V gene lookup returns CDR1 MNHEY and CDR2 SMNVEV (reference sequence). CDR3 region: CASSPAKKNTGELFF. In nucleotides, the CDR3 is TGTGCCAGCAGTCCCGCGAAAAAGAACACCGGGGAGCTGTTTTTT.